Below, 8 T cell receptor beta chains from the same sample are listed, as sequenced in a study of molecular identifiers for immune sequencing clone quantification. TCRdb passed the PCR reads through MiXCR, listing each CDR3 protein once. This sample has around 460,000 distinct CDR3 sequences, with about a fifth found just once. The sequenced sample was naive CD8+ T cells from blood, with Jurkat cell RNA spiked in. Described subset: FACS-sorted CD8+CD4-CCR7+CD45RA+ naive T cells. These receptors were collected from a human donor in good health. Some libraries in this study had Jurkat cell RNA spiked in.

CDR3 DNA sequence: TGTGCCAGCAGCTTATGGACAGAAAACATTCAGTACTTC. Residues: CASSLWTENIQYF. The J gene is TRBJ2-4, the V gene TRBV5-4; perhaps TRBD1 as D (6 bases). Germline V CDR1 and CDR2: SGHNT, YYREEE (reference sequence). The CDR3 runs to 13 residues. V lost 2 bases and J 5 bases, leaving 8 bases between the germline ends.

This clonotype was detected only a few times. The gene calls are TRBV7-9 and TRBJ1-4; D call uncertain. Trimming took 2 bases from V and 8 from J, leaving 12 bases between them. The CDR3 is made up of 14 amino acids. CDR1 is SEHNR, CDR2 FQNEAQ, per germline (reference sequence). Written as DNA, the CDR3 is TGTGCCAGCAGCTTAACCGGCGTCGTCGAAAAACTGTTTTTT. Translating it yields CASSLTGVVEKLFF.

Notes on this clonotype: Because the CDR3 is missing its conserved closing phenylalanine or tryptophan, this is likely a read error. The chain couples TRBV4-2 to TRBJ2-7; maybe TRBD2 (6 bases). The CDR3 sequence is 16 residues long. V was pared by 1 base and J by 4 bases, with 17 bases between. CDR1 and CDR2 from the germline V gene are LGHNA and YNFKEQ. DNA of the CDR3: TGTGCCAGCAGCCAAGGGGTGGCTGGCGGGACTTACGAGCAGTACTGC. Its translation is CASSQGVAGGTYEQYC.

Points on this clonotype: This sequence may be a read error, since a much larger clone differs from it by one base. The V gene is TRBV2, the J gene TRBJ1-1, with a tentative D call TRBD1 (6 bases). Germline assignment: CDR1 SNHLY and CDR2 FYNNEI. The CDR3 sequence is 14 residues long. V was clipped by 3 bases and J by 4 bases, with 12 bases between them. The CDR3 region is CASSDLQGITEAFF. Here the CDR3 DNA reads TGTGCCAGCAGTGATTTGCAGGGGATCACTGAAGCTTTCTTT.

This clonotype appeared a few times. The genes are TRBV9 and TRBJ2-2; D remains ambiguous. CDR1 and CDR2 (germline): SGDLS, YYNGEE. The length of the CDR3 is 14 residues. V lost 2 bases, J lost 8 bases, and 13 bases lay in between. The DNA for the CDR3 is TGTGCCAGCAGCGTTAACTTCGCTTCGGGGGAGCTGTTTTTT. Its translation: CASSVNFASGELFF.

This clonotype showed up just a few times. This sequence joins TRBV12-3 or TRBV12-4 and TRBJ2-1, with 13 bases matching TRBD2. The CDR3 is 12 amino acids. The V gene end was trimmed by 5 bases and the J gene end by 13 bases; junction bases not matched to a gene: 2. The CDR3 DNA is TGTGCCAGCAGTACTAGCGGGAGGGCCCAGTTCTTC. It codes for CASSTSGRAQFF.

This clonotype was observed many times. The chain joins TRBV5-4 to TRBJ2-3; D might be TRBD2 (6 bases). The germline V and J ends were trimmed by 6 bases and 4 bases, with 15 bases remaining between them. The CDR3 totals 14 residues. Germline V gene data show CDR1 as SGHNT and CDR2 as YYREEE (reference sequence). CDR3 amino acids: CASNLGGSPDTQYF. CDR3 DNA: TGTGCCAGCAATTTGGGGGGTTCCCCAGATACGCAGTATTTT.

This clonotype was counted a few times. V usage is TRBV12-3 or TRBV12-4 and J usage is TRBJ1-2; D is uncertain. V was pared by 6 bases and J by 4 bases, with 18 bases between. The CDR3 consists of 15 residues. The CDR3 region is CASSPTGQTIYGYTF. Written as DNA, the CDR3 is TGTGCCAGCAGCCCTACCGGGCAGACCATCTATGGCTACACCTTC.